The 16 T cell receptor beta chains in this list originate from one sample, sequenced in a study of spatial heterogeneity in lung cancer. Regarding the study as a whole: Mutation tallies in tumors tracked expanded intratumoral alpha and beta TCR counts.

MiXCR, applied by TCRdb to the 5' RACE reads, yields one record per CDR3 protein. The sample holds 20,000 to 25,000 distinct CDR3 sequences, roughly 15% seen once. Their specific antigens are unknown. Time point of the sample: sample taken at primary tumor resection. The input for sequencing was lung tumor tissue, taken at surgery. The receptors here all came from a female donor with early-stage non-small cell lung cancer.

This chain joins TRBV5-1 and TRBJ2-2; the D is unclear. V lost 2 bases, J lost 7 bases, and 6 bases lay in between. The germline gives CDR1 SGHRS, CDR2 YFSETQ. CDR3 length: 12 residues. As DNA, the CDR3 is TGCGCCAGCAGCTTTCATAACGGGGAGCTGTTTTTT. The encoded protein is CASSFHNGELFF. The variable domain in full, completed from reference TRBV5-1 and TRBJ2-2, reads KAGVTQTPRYLIKTRGQQVTLSCSPISGHRSVSWYQQTPGQGLQFLFEYFSETQRNKGNFPGRFSGRQFSNSRSEMNVSTLELGDSALYLCASSFHNGELFFGEGSRLTVL.

Relative to its sample, this clonotype is medium-sized (0.01 to 0.1%). V and J are TRBV20-1 and TRBJ2-3, with 8 bases lining up with TRBD2. Germline V CDR1 and CDR2: DFQATT, SNEGSKA (reference sequence). The CDR3 loop spans 16 amino acids. The V gene end was trimmed by 7 bases and the J gene end by 0 bases; junction bases not matched to a gene: 12. The CDR3 DNA sequence: TGCAGTGTCAGGCCAGCGGGGGCTGCTAGCACAGATACGCAGTATTTT. Its protein is CSVRPAGAASTDTQYF.

The J gene is TRBJ2-7, the V gene TRBV6-5; 13 bases map to TRBD2. The CDR3 is made up of 16 amino acids. The J segment lost 7 bases and the V segment lost 4 bases, leaving 10 bases of the junction unmatched. Germline loops: CDR1 MNHEY, CDR2 SVGAGI. The CDR3 loop is CASSSVTSGRPWEQYF. The CDR3 nucleotides are TGTGCCAGCAGTTCGGTGACTAGCGGGAGGCCGTGGGAGCAGTACTTC.

The rearrangement links TRBV5-1 to TRBJ2-7; no definite D call. The CDR3 spans 15 residues. V lost 4 bases to trimming and J lost 0 bases, with 14 bases between them. The V gene's germline CDR1 is SGHRS and CDR2 YFSETQ. CDR3: CASSLDPAVSYEQYF. CDR3 sequence (DNA): TGCGCCAGCAGCCTGGATCCCGCGGTCTCCTACGAGCAGTACTTC.

The chain couples TRBV19 to TRBJ2-2, with D possibly matching TRBD1 (5 bases). Germline V gene lookup returns CDR1 LNHDA and CDR2 SQIVND (reference sequence). V was cut by 7 bases and J by 4 bases, with 10 bases left in between. This CDR3 region has 13 residues. The CDR3: CASNPGITGELFF. The CDR3, as DNA: TGTGCCAGTAACCCAGGGATCACCGGGGAGCTGTTTTTT.

This rearrangement joins TRBV7-2 to TRBJ2-1; 7 bases line up with TRBD2. The germline V gene encodes CDR1 SGHTA and CDR2 FQGNSA. This CDR3 comprises 13 residues. Trimming removed 0 bases from V and 15 bases from J; junction bases left unmatched: 8. CDR3 DNA sequence: TGTGCCAGCAGCTTAGCCGGACTAGTTCTGCTGTTCTTC. Protein sequence: CASSLAGLVLLFF.

Many counts were recorded for this clonotype. The chain carries TRBV24-1 and TRBJ1-2; TRBD1 matches 7 bases. The germline V gene encodes CDR1 KGHDR and CDR2 SFDVKD. Losses at the gene ends were 3 bases for V and 6 bases for J; bases not matched to a gene: 15. This CDR3 spans 17 amino acids. Here the CDR3 DNA reads TGTGCCACCAGTGATGCGACAGGGTGGACCTCCCGGGATGGCTACACCTTC. This codes for CATSDATGWTSRDGYTF.

This rearrangement joins TRBV28 to TRBJ2-3; perhaps TRBD2 as D (5 bases). V lost 5 bases to trimming and J lost 3 bases, with 15 bases between them. There are 15 residues in the CDR3. CDR1 and CDR2 (germline): MDHEN, SYDVKM. The CDR3 nucleotides read TGTGCCAGCAGTCCCGGACTTACCGATACAGATACGCAGTATTTT. Its protein is CASSPGLTDTDTQYF.

This clonotype occurred a few times. The chain combines TRBV14 with TRBJ2-3; unclear D gene. The CDR3 extends over 16 amino acids. Germline lookup yields CDR1 SGHDN and CDR2 FVKESK. The V end was cut by 1 base, the J end by 6 bases, with 17 bases between. The CDR3 protein is CASSQVRSGGRDTQYF. For the CDR3, the DNA is TGTGCCAGCAGCCAAGTTCGGAGTGGCGGCCGGGATACGCAGTATTTT.

This clonotype was observed at least ten times. This chain uses TRBV27 with TRBJ2-1; 11 positions agree with TRBD2. With 5 bases clipped from V and 13 bases from J, the junction kept 16 bases outside the gene matches. The germline CDR1 and CDR2 sequences are MNHEY and SMNVEV (reference sequence). The CDR3 length is 16 residues. The CDR3: CASSKQLAGVLTDQFF. DNA for the CDR3: TGTGCCAGCAGTAAACAACTAGCGGGGGTTCTTACCGATCAGTTCTTC.

The gene calls are TRBV20-1 and TRBJ2-7, with 9 bases aligning to TRBD2. With 6 bases clipped from V and 0 bases from J, the junction kept 27 bases outside the gene matches. Germline V gene data show CDR1 as DFQATT and CDR2 as SNEGSKA (reference sequence). The CDR3 contains 21 residues. The CDR3 spells CSAGLGVEGAGGSWFSYEQYF. CDR3 DNA sequence: TGCAGTGCCGGCCTTGGGGTGGAGGGGGCGGGAGGGAGCTGGTTCTCCTACGAGCAGTACTTC.

In its sample, this clonotype was seen many times. This sequence joins TRBV10-2 and TRBJ2-3, with 9 bases aligning to TRBD2. Germline CDR1 WSHSY, CDR2 SAAADI. V shed 2 bases, J shed 6 bases, and the junction held 30 bases outside the gene matches. This CDR3 has 23 amino acids. In DNA, the CDR3 is TGCGCCAGCAGTGAGATATATATCGGGGGGGCCAGGCTGGCGGGAGGGCTCACGGATACGCAGTATTTT. It is translated as CASSEIYIGGARLAGGLTDTQYF.

This clonotype was counted at least ten times. The chain uses TRBV6-5 and TRBJ2-7, with 9 bases that match TRBD1. This CDR3 contains 15 residues. Germline V gives CDR1 MNHEY, CDR2 SVGAGI. The junction had 8 bases not matched to a gene; V was cut back by 5 bases and J by 3 bases. Here the CDR3 reads CASSPVRQGGYEQYF. In DNA form, the CDR3 reads TGTGCCAGCAGTCCGGTCCGACAGGGGGGCTACGAGCAGTACTTC.

This chain links TRBV5-1 with TRBJ2-3, with D maybe TRBD2 (6 bases). This CDR3 comprises 16 residues. With 0 bases removed from V and 1 base from J, the gap between germline ends came to 12 bases. Germline-derived CDR1 and CDR2 are SGHRS and YFSETQ. The CDR3 nucleotides read TGCGCCAGCAGCTTGGCGGGGCGGGACCGCACAGATACGCAGTATTTT. As protein: CASSLAGRDRTDTQYF. Using reference TRBV5-1 and TRBJ2-3 for the parts outside the CDR3, the full variable domain is KAGVTQTPRYLIKTRGQQVTLSCSPISGHRSVSWYQQTPGQGLQFLFEYFSETQRNKGNFPGRFSGRQFSNSRSEMNVSTLELGDSALYLCASSLAGRDRTDTQYFGPGTRLTVL.

This chain links TRBV5-1 with TRBJ2-5; D possibly corresponds to TRBD2 (6 bases). CDR1 SGHRS and CDR2 YFSETQ come from the germline V gene. V was cut by 5 bases and J by 0 bases, with 11 bases left in between. CDR3 size: 14 residues. The CDR3 DNA is TGCGCCAGCAGAACGGGACTGTACCAAGAGACCCAGTACTTC. Protein product: CASRTGLYQETQYF. Variable domain in full (rest from reference TRBV5-1 and TRBJ2-5): KAGVTQTPRYLIKTRGQQVTLSCSPISGHRSVSWYQQTPGQGLQFLFEYFSETQRNKGNFPGRFSGRQFSNSRSEMNVSTLELGDSALYLCASRTGLYQETQYFGPGTRLLVL.

V is TRBV29-1 and J is TRBJ2-1, with D possibly being TRBD1 or TRBD2 (5 bases each). Per the germline V gene, CDR1 is SQVTM and CDR2 is ANQGSEA. The CDR3 has 13 amino acids. The germline V and J ends were trimmed by 4 bases and 10 bases, with 17 bases remaining between them. The CDR3 region has the DNA TGCAGCGTTGGCCGGACACTGGGCGGGGAGCAGTTCTTC. The encoded protein is CSVGRTLGGEQFF.